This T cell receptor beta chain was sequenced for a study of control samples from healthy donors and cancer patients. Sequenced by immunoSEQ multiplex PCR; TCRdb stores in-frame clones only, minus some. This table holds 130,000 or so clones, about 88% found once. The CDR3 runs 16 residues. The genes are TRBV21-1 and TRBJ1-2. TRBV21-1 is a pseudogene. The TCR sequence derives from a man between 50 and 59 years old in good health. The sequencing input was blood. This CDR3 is CASSILAGVILRTYTF. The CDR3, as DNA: TGTGCCAGCAGCATCCTAGCGGGAGTTATATTAAGGACCTACACCTTC.